One and the same sample provided the 30 T cell receptor beta chains below, sequenced in a study of cytomegalovirus exposure and HLA in healthy donors (dated by TCRdb to the late 2010s). Library preparation used the immunoSEQ multiplex PCR assay. A mixture of 60 forward primers for TCR Vbeta segments and 13 reverse primers for TCR Jbeta segments was used in the multiplex PCR. Entries here come from immuneACCESS through TCRdb and include only in-frame sequences with V and J called. Some clones fail to appear in such tables; in the studies checked, an unresolved V gene covers under half of the shortfall, and the cause of the remainder is unknown. This sample holds 120,000 or so clones; 70% to 80% were observed only once. Of the sample, roughly 4.5% falls within the top ten clones. Material for sequencing was PBMCs. Receptor source: a man aged 45-65 years in good health and CMV-seropositive.

The chain has TRBV4-1 and TRBJ1-1, with a possible D match to TRBD1 (6 bases). The CDR3 spans 15 residues. Germline V gives CDR1 MGHRA, CDR2 YSYEKL. Trimming removed 3 bases from V and 0 bases from J, with 11 bases in between. The CDR3 coding sequence is TGCGCCAGCAGCCACCGTGCAGGGGTGAACACTGAAGCTTTCTTT. Its translation: CASSHRAGVNTEAFF.

V gene TRBV18 combines with J gene TRBJ1-6; D is unresolved. This CDR3 has 16 amino acids. The V gene's germline CDR1 is KGHSH and CDR2 LQKENI. The ends were cut back, 3 bases at V and 9 bases at J, with 18 bases in the middle. The CDR3 protein is CASSPANSLVGSPLHF. DNA for the CDR3: TGTGCCAGCTCACCGGCGAACAGTCTTGTAGGTTCACCCCTCCACTTT.

In its sample, this clone was seen once. The CDR3 region has the DNA TGCGCCAGCAGTCCGGACTACGGGACCCAGTACTTC. This encodes CASSPDYGTQYF. The chain combines TRBV10-2 with TRBJ2-5; perhaps TRBD2 as D (6 bases). This CDR3 contains 12 residues. CDR1 is WSHSY and CDR2 is SAAADI in the germline V gene. V dropped 5 bases and J dropped 7 bases, with 11 bases sitting between them.

This rearrangement joins TRBV19 to TRBJ2-6; no definite D call. Germline values: CDR1 LNHDA, CDR2 SQIVND (reference sequence). The length of the CDR3 is 12 residues. Trimming stripped 5 bases from V and 5 bases from J, with 4 bases between. In nucleotides, the CDR3 is TGTGCCAGTAGTCTATGGGCCAACGTCCTGACTTTC. Translating gives CASSLWANVLTF.

The gene calls are TRBV15 and TRBJ2-1, with a tentative D call TRBD2 (6 bases). Trimming pared 0 bases from V and 10 bases from J, leaving 13 bases between. Germline loops: CDR1 LNHNV, CDR2 YYDKDF (reference sequence). CDR3 length equals 14 residues. The CDR3 is CATSRDPGLREQFF. In DNA form, the CDR3 reads TGTGCCACCAGCAGAGACCCGGGACTGAGGGAGCAGTTCTTC.

For the CDR3, the DNA is TGTGCCAGTAGTATTAGGGGCACAGTCAATCAGCCCCAGCATTTT. Translation: CASSIRGTVNQPQHF. The chain links TRBV19 to TRBJ1-5, with a possible D match to TRBD1 (5 bases). CDR3 size: 15 residues. V lost 3 bases and J lost 3, with 12 bases in between. Germline V gene data show CDR1 as LNHDA and CDR2 as SQIVND (reference sequence). The full variable domain, in which reference TRBV19 and TRBJ1-5 provide the parts outside the CDR3, is DGGITQSPKYLFRKEGQNVTLSCEQNLNHDAMYWYRQDPGQGLRLIYYSQIVNDFQKGDIAEGYSVSREKKESFPLTVTSAQKNPTAFYLCASSIRGTVNQPQHFGDGTRLSIL.

The chain employs TRBV28 and TRBJ2-7; D might be TRBD1 (7 bases). Trimming shortened V by 4 bases and J by 3 bases, and 16 bases separated the two germline ends. The germline V gene encodes CDR1 MDHEN and CDR2 SYDVKM. The CDR3 totals 15 residues. The CDR3 loop is CASSSPQGGFYEQYF. For the CDR3, the DNA is TGTGCCAGCAGTTCCCCTCAGGGGGGCTTCTACGAGCAGTACTTC.

The chain recombines TRBV5-6 with TRBJ2-7, with TRBD2 as a possible D gene (5 bases). Trimming left V 3 bases short and J 2 bases short, with 6 bases between. The germline CDR1 and CDR2 sequences are SGHDT and YYEEEE. The CDR3 runs to 12 residues. The CDR3 sequence is CASSSSTYEQYF. For the CDR3, the DNA is TGTGCCAGCAGCTCTAGCACCTACGAGCAGTACTTC. The full variable domain, in which reference TRBV5-6 and TRBJ2-7 provide the parts outside the CDR3, is DAGVTQSPTHLIKTRGQQVTLRCSPKSGHDTVSWYQQALGQGPQFIFQYYEEEERQRGNFPDRFSGHQFPNYSSELNVNALLLGDSALYLCASSSSTYEQYFGPGTRLTVT.

J is TRBJ2-5 and V is TRBV13; possibly TRBD2 for D (5 bases). The CDR3 is 13 amino acids. Germline assignment: CDR1 PRHDT and CDR2 FYEKMQ (reference sequence). The V end lost 2 bases, the J end lost 7 bases, and 11 bases lay between the germline ends. The chain's CDR3 is CASSLRGGLTQYF. As DNA, the CDR3 is TGTGCCAGCAGCTTACGCGGCGGGTTGACCCAGTACTTC.

The gene calls are TRBV5-6 and TRBJ1-2, with 8 bases fitting TRBD1. This CDR3 has 14 amino acids. From germline, CDR1 is SGHDT and CDR2 YYEEEE. The V segment lost 4 bases and the J segment 7 bases; nucleotides outside the gene matches: 9. CDR3 sequence reads: CASSLTGTGLGYTF. In DNA, the CDR3 is TGTGCCAGCAGCCTGACCGGGACAGGTCTTGGCTACACCTTC.

This sequence joins TRBV6-6 and TRBJ2-7; D unresolved. CDR1 and CDR2 from the germline V gene are MNHNY and SVGAGI (reference sequence). The CDR3 contains 14 residues. V lost 2 bases, J lost 3 bases, and 11 bases lay in between. The CDR3 DNA sequence: TGTGCCAGCAGTTACCCGTCGTTCCTCTACGAGCAGTACTTC. As protein: CASSYPSFLYEQYF.

This rearrangement joins TRBV18 to TRBJ2-3, with D uncertain. Per the germline V gene, CDR1 is KGHSH and CDR2 is LQKENI. The CDR3 contains 12 residues. Trimming left V 2 bases short and J 7 bases short, with 7 bases between. CDR3 sequence: CASSPELNTQYF. The CDR3 DNA sequence: TGTGCCAGCTCACCAGAGTTGAATACGCAGTATTTT. Looking up the rest from reference TRBV18 and TRBJ2-3 gives the full variable domain: NAGVMQNPRHLVRRRGQEARLRCSPMKGHSHVYWYRQLPEEGLKFMVYLQKENIIDESGMPKERFSAEFPKEGPSILRIQQVVRGDSAAYFCASSPELNTQYFGPGTRLTVL.

This chain uses TRBV19 with TRBJ1-1; D might be TRBD1 (6 bases). CDR1 and CDR2 (germline): LNHDA, SQIVND (reference sequence). Trimming left V 8 bases short and J 4 bases short, with 17 bases between. This CDR3 is 14 amino acids long. CDR3 sequence (DNA): TGTGCCAGTGGAAAGCAGGGGACGACCACTGAAGCTTTCTTT. Translation: CASGKQGTTTEAFF.

The chain recombines TRBV5-5 with TRBJ1-1; no firm D call. CDR1 and CDR2 from the germline V gene are SGHKS and YYEKEE (reference sequence). V lost 0 bases and J 5 bases, leaving 8 bases between the germline ends. This CDR3 spans 13 amino acids. CDR3 sequence (DNA): TGTGCCAGCAGCTTGGGTTCGGGAACTGAAGCTTTCTTT. It codes for CASSLGSGTEAFF.

In the case of this clone: The sample holds other DNA sequences that translate to the same CDR3. The chain is built from TRBV2 and TRBJ2-7; maybe TRBD1 (6 bases). Trimming cost V 6 bases and J 3 bases, with 9 bases left between them. The CDR3 covers 12 residues. The germline CDR1 and CDR2 sequences are SNHLY and FYNNEI. The CDR3 region is CASRTDSYEQYF. CDR3 sequence (DNA): TGTGCCAGCAGGACGGACAGCTACGAGCAGTACTTC.

This chain joins TRBV6-1 and TRBJ1-2; 7 positions agree with TRBD1. V was pared by 5 bases and J by 8 bases, with 8 bases of the junction left unmatched. CDR3 length: 13 residues. Germline V gives CDR1 MNHNS, CDR2 SASEGT. The CDR3 sequence is CASSRQGIIGYTF. CDR3 in DNA: TGTGCCAGCAGTCGACAGGGCATTATCGGCTACACCTTC.

This chain uses TRBV4-3 with TRBJ2-7; 8 positions agree with TRBD2. The V segment lost 0 bases and the J segment 7 bases; nucleotides outside the gene matches: 8. Germline CDR1 reads LGHNA; CDR2 reads YSLEER. This CDR3 is built from 15 residues. The CDR3 nucleotides are TGCGCCAGCAGCCAAGATGGAGCGGGAGAAGGGGAGCAGTACTTC. It specifies CASSQDGAGEGEQYF.

The chain carries TRBV7-2 and TRBJ2-5; 7 nucleotides line up with TRBD1. V gave up 1 base and J gave up 5 bases; unmatched junction bases: 13. The CDR3 is 17 amino acids. Looked up from germline, CDR1 is SGHTA and CDR2 is FQGNSA. CDR3 sequence reads: CASSLGPGQIRGETQYF. CDR3 DNA: TGTGCCAGCAGCTTAGGGCCGGGACAAATCAGGGGGGAGACCCAGTACTTC.

This rearrangement joins TRBV5-5 to TRBJ1-2; TRBD1 agrees at 8 bases. This CDR3 region has 15 residues. Germline lookup yields CDR1 SGHKS and CDR2 YYEKEE (reference sequence). V was pared by 3 bases and J by 8 bases, with 12 bases of the junction left unmatched. The CDR3 bases are TGTGCCAGCAGCTGGAGTGACAGGGGAACGAGGGGCTACACCTTC. It specifies CASSWSDRGTRGYTF.

This chain connects TRBV10-3 to TRBJ2-2; 11 positions match TRBD2. Trimming cost V 0 bases and J 2 bases; bases outside gene matches: 5. The length of the CDR3 is 18 residues. CDR1 ENHRY and CDR2 SYGVKD come from the germline V gene. CDR3 amino acids: CAISESDSGGANTGELFF. In DNA form, the CDR3 reads TGTGCCATCAGTGAGTCGGATAGCGGGGGGGCCAACACCGGGGAGCTGTTTTTT.

The gene calls are TRBV30 and TRBJ1-5; TRBD1 is a possible D gene (6 bases). The CDR3 covers 15 residues. The V and J ends lost 1 base and 2 bases respectively, with 12 bases between them. Germline-derived CDR1 and CDR2 are GTSNPN and SVGIG (reference sequence). For the CDR3, the DNA is TGTGCCTGGAGTGCGCAGCCAGGGGGCAATCAGCCCCAGCATTTT. Translated: CAWSAQPGGNQPQHF.

This rearrangement joins TRBV5-4 to TRBJ1-2; 7 bases map to TRBD1. V trimming: 0 bases; J trimming: 4 bases; junction bases outside the gene matches: 0. Germline loops: CDR1 SGHNT, CDR2 YYREEE (reference sequence). This CDR3 has 13 amino acids. CDR3 DNA sequence: TGTGCCAGCAGCTTGGACAGGGGCTATGGCTACACCTTC. Protein sequence: CASSLDRGYGYTF.

In this sample, this clone turned up once. The rearrangement links TRBV20-1 to TRBJ1-3, with D unresolved. The CDR3 totals 11 residues. Germline CDR1 reads DFQATT; CDR2 reads SNEGSKA (reference sequence). Trimming took 0 bases from V and 8 from J, leaving 5 bases between them. This CDR3 reads CSARDKHTIYF. CDR3 bases: TGCAGTGCTAGAGATAAGCACACCATATATTTT.

The chain has TRBV7-3 and TRBJ2-2; 8 bases agree with TRBD2. Unmatched junction bases numbered 8, after V lost 5 bases and J lost 3 bases. Germline values: CDR1 SGHTA, CDR2 FQGTGA. There are 16 residues in the CDR3. DNA for the CDR3: TGTGCCAGCAGCCCCGGTGGAGCGGGGGACACCGGGGAGCTGTTTTTT. Translation: CASSPGGAGDTGELFF. Looking up the rest from reference TRBV7-3 and TRBJ2-2 gives the full variable domain: GAGVSQTPSNKVTEKGKYVELRCDPISGHTALYWYRQSLGQGPEFLIYFQGTGAADDSGLPNDRFFAVRPEGSVSTLKIQRTERGDSAVYLCASSPGGAGDTGELFFGEGSRLTVL.

This rearrangement joins TRBV19 to TRBJ1-2, with no clear D. CDR3 size: 16 residues. V was pared by 0 bases and J by 4 bases, with 15 bases between. Germline V lookup: CDR1 LNHDA, CDR2 SQIVND (reference sequence). The CDR3 DNA reads as TGTGCCAGTAGTATAGATCACCGGGAATTGTTCTATGGCTACACCTTC. Translating it yields CASSIDHRELFYGYTF.

This chain connects TRBV30 to TRBJ2-5; D gene uncertain. V lost 0 bases, J lost 5 bases, and 10 bases lay in between. This CDR3 has 13 amino acids. Looked up from germline, CDR1 is GTSNPN and CDR2 is SVGIG (reference sequence). The CDR3 spells CAWSVRRRETQYF. The CDR3 region has the DNA TGTGCCTGGAGTGTGCGGAGAAGGGAGACCCAGTACTTC.

The chain uses TRBV6-6 and TRBJ1-5; TRBD1 aligns across 7 bases. With V trimmed by 5 bases and J by 0 bases, 7 bases remained unmatched. This CDR3 comprises 16 residues. Germline V gene sequence: CDR1 MNHNY, CDR2 SVGAGI (reference sequence). The CDR3 protein is CASSTKDRYSNQPQHF. The DNA of the CDR3 is TGTGCCAGCAGTACAAAGGACAGGTATAGCAATCAGCCCCAGCATTTT.

This clone showed up just a few times. This chain links TRBV18 with TRBJ2-5, with TRBD2 as a possible D gene (5 bases). The V end lost 1 base, the J end lost 2 bases, and 8 bases lay between the germline ends. CDR1 is KGHSH, CDR2 LQKENI, per germline. This CDR3 is 14 amino acids long. CDR3 in amino acids: CASSPLATQETQYF. Here the CDR3 DNA reads TGTGCCAGCTCACCACTAGCGACGCAAGAGACCCAGTACTTC.

V gene TRBV10-3 combines with J gene TRBJ1-3, with D possibly being TRBD1 (6 bases). Germline lookup yields CDR1 ENHRY and CDR2 SYGVKD. The CDR3 is made up of 15 amino acids. The ends were cut back, 4 bases at V and 0 bases at J, with 10 bases in the middle. CDR3 DNA: TGTGCCATCAGTGCCCAGGGGCTCTCTGGAAACACCATATATTTT. Its translation is CAISAQGLSGNTIYF.

The V gene is TRBV2, the J gene TRBJ2-4, with 7 bases fitting TRBD1. The CDR3 has 15 amino acids. CDR1 SNHLY and CDR2 FYNNEI come from the germline V gene. V lost 0 bases, J lost 6 bases, and 5 bases stayed unmatched. This CDR3 is CASSEAEGARNIQYF. The CDR3 coding sequence is TGTGCCAGCAGTGAAGCAGAGGGGGCTCGAAACATTCAGTACTTC.